These 18 T cell receptor beta chains originate from one sample sequenced in a study of T cell responses to AZD1222 COVID-19 vaccine. Profiled with immunoSEQ multiplex PCR; TCRdb holds only in-frame clones, not every one. The sample carries about 100,000 clones, around 90% recorded once. Sequenced here: peripheral blood, sampled on day 0 of AZD1222 vaccination. These receptor sequences come from an adult in good health.

This clone occurred a few times. The rearrangement links TRBV5-1 to TRBJ1-2, with D tentatively TRBD1 (5 bases). V shed 1 base and J shed 6 bases, with 13 bases lying between them. The CDR3 spans 14 residues. CDR1 and CDR2 from the germline V gene are SGHRS and YFSETQ. The CDR3: CASSLKPGGNGYTF. The CDR3 region has the DNA TGCGCCAGCAGCTTGAAGCCCGGGGGGAATGGCTACACCTTC.

The chain combines TRBV27 with TRBJ2-2, with 11 bases aligning to TRBD2. With V trimmed by 6 bases and J by 6 bases, 9 bases remained unmatched. The germline V gene has CDR1 MNHEY and CDR2 SMNVEV (reference sequence). CDR3 size: 16 residues. The CDR3 region is CASRGTSGSWAGELFF. CDR3 in DNA: TGTGCCAGCAGGGGCACTAGCGGGAGTTGGGCCGGGGAGCTGTTTTTT.

The chain carries TRBV7-3 and TRBJ2-2, with 7 bases lining up with TRBD1. Germline-derived CDR1 and CDR2 are SGHTA and FQGTGA. This CDR3 has 15 residues. V lost 5 bases, J lost 5 bases, and 8 bases stayed unmatched. The CDR3 DNA is TGTGCCAGCAGCCCGGGGACAGCCAAGACCGGGGAGCTGTTTTTT. Amino acids: CASSPGTAKTGELFF.

This chain joins TRBV28 and TRBJ2-1, with TRBD2 identical over 12 bases. CDR3 length: 19 residues. V lost 3 bases, J lost 2 bases, and 11 bases stayed unmatched. Germline V lookup: CDR1 MDHEN, CDR2 SYDVKM. CDR3 amino acids: CASSFPARLAGEAYNEQFF. CDR3 in DNA: TGTGCCAGCAGTTTTCCCGCCAGACTAGCGGGAGAGGCCTACAATGAGCAGTTCTTC.

V is TRBV19 and J is TRBJ2-5; 7 positions match TRBD1. After removal of 10 bases from V and 5 bases from J, the junction contained 13 bases not matched to a gene. Germline loops: CDR1 LNHDA, CDR2 SQIVND (reference sequence). The CDR3 is made up of 14 amino acids. The DNA of the CDR3 is TGTGCCACCCGGAAGAGGGGGCTTGGTGAGACCCAGTACTTC. Its protein is CATRKRGLGETQYF.

This sequence joins TRBV6-5 and TRBJ1-2; D unresolved. The CDR3 is 15 residues long. Germline CDR1 reads MNHEY; CDR2 reads SVGAGI. The ends were cut back, 5 bases at V and 2 bases at J, with 15 bases in the middle. The CDR3 reads CASSPLQGTNYGYTF. In DNA, the CDR3 is TGTGCCAGCAGTCCCCTTCAAGGAACAAACTATGGCTACACCTTC.

The chain joins TRBV12-5 to TRBJ1-5; D ambiguous. Germline-derived CDR1 and CDR2 are LGHNT and FRNRAP. The CDR3 sequence is 16 residues long. V was cut by 4 bases and J by 2 bases, with 15 bases left in between. In nucleotides, the CDR3 is TGTGCTAGTGGTTCCATCTTTTTGGGTGGCAATCAGCCCCAGCATTTT. It yields the protein CASGSIFLGGNQPQHF.

This clone appeared a few times. The rearrangement joins TRBV30 to TRBJ1-5; D possibly corresponds to TRBD1 (5 bases). Per germline, CDR1 GTSNPN and CDR2 SVGIG (reference sequence). V was pared by 1 base and J by 6 bases, with 13 bases between. This CDR3 region has 14 residues. The CDR3 region is CAWSASAGTQPQHF. The CDR3 DNA follows: TGTGCCTGGAGTGCTTCAGCAGGGACTCAGCCCCAGCATTTT. Drawing the rest from reference TRBV30 and TRBJ1-5, the complete variable domain is SQTIHQWPATLVQPVGSPLSLECTVEGTSNPNLYWYRQAAGRGLQLLFYSVGIGQISSEVPQNLSASRPQDRQFILSSKKLLLSDSGFYLCAWSASAGTQPQHFGDGTRLSIL.

This clone was recorded a few times. The chain couples TRBV6-6 to TRBJ1-5; TRBD1 matches 7 bases. Per germline, CDR1 MNHNY and CDR2 SVGAGI (reference sequence). The CDR3 length is 13 residues. V lost 6 bases to trimming and J lost 11 bases; unmatched junction nucleotides: 10. CDR3 nucleotides: TGTGCCAGCAGAAGCGGGACAGCCAGGTCCCAGCATTTT. Protein sequence: CASRSGTARSQHF.

CDR3 residues: CASSQDLAVQETQYF. DNA for the CDR3: TGCGCCAGCAGCCAAGATCTTGCAGTCCAAGAGACCCAGTACTTC. The rearrangement joins TRBV4-3 to TRBJ2-5; D ambiguous. CDR3 length equals 15 residues. Germline CDR1 reads LGHNA; CDR2 reads YSLEER. The germline V and J ends were trimmed by 0 bases and 1 base, with 9 bases remaining between them.

V and J are TRBV7-3 and TRBJ2-2, with D perhaps TRBD2 (5 bases). The CDR3 runs 16 residues. Looked up from germline, CDR1 is SGHTA and CDR2 is FQGTGA. Trimming took off 1 base at V and 4 bases at J, with 13 bases between the two ends. In DNA form, the CDR3 reads TGTGCCAGCAGCTTAATTCCGCGGGTTGGCACCGGGGAGCTGTTTTTT. Its translation is CASSLIPRVGTGELFF.

The genes are TRBV2 and TRBJ2-1; 10 bases align to TRBD2. Germline-derived CDR1 and CDR2 are SNHLY and FYNNEI. This CDR3 region has 17 residues. With 6 bases clipped from V and 2 bases from J, the junction kept 10 bases outside the gene matches. The CDR3 spells CASSWNLAGGAYNEQFF. In nucleotides, the CDR3 is TGTGCCAGCAGCTGGAATTTAGCGGGAGGCGCCTACAATGAGCAGTTCTTC.

This chain joins TRBV10-1 and TRBJ2-1, with no clear D. The CDR3 sequence is 15 residues long. Germline CDR1 and CDR2: WNHNN and SYGVQD (reference sequence). Trimming took off 0 bases at V and 8 bases at J, with 14 bases between the two ends. The CDR3: CASSESTVVRHEQFF. DNA of the CDR3: TGCGCCAGCAGTGAGTCGACTGTTGTGAGGCATGAGCAGTTCTTC.

The rearrangement uses TRBV6-5 and TRBJ2-1; tentatively, D is TRBD1 or TRBD2 (6 bases each). The CDR3 is 13 residues long. V was cut by 7 bases and J by 5 bases, with 12 bases left in between. Germline assignment: CDR1 MNHEY and CDR2 SVGAGI. CDR3 DNA sequence: TGTGCCAGCACGTCGGGGGCTAACAATGAGCAGTTCTTC. Translated: CASTSGANNEQFF.

The V and J genes are TRBV19 and TRBJ1-5, with D tentatively TRBD1 (5 bases). Germline V gives CDR1 LNHDA, CDR2 SQIVND (reference sequence). The CDR3 has 13 amino acids. V dropped 7 bases and J dropped 5 bases, with 12 bases sitting between them. DNA for the CDR3: TGTGCCAGTAAGTCGCAGGGTTATCAGCCCCAGCATTTT. It specifies CASKSQGYQPQHF.

This chain connects TRBV2 to TRBJ2-5; possibly TRBD2 for D (6 bases). The length of the CDR3 is 16 residues. V was trimmed by 6 bases and J by 5 bases, leaving 22 bases between them. Germline loops: CDR1 SNHLY, CDR2 FYNNEI. The CDR3 DNA follows: TGTGCCAGCAGCGCCGGGGGTAGCGCGACTCAGGAGACCCAGTACTTC. Its translation is CASSAGGSATQETQYF.

The rearrangement joins TRBV29-1 to TRBJ1-2; D unresolved. This CDR3 region has 15 residues. Germline V gene data show CDR1 as SQVTM and CDR2 as ANQGSEA. V lost 6 bases, J lost 0 bases, and 17 bases lay in between. CDR3 loop: CSVQEGGTTNYGYTF. In DNA form, the CDR3 reads TGCAGCGTCCAGGAGGGTGGAACGACTAACTATGGCTACACCTTC.

V and J are TRBV11-2 and TRBJ2-1; D is perhaps TRBD1 or TRBD2 (5 bases each). The germline V and J ends were trimmed by 5 bases and 4 bases, with 18 bases remaining between them. In germline, CDR1 is SGHAT, CDR2 FQNNGV. This CDR3 comprises 16 residues. CDR3 residues: CASSPANRGRYNEQFF. The CDR3 DNA follows: TGTGCCAGCAGCCCCGCTAATCGGGGACGGTACAATGAGCAGTTCTTC. The variable domain in full, with the rest retrieved from reference TRBV11-2 and TRBJ2-1, is EAGVAQSPRYKIIEKRQSVAFWCNPISGHATLYWYQQILGQGPKLLIQFQNNGVVDDSQLPKDRFSAERLKGVDSTLKIQPAKLEDSAVYLCASSPANRGRYNEQFFGPGTRLTVL.